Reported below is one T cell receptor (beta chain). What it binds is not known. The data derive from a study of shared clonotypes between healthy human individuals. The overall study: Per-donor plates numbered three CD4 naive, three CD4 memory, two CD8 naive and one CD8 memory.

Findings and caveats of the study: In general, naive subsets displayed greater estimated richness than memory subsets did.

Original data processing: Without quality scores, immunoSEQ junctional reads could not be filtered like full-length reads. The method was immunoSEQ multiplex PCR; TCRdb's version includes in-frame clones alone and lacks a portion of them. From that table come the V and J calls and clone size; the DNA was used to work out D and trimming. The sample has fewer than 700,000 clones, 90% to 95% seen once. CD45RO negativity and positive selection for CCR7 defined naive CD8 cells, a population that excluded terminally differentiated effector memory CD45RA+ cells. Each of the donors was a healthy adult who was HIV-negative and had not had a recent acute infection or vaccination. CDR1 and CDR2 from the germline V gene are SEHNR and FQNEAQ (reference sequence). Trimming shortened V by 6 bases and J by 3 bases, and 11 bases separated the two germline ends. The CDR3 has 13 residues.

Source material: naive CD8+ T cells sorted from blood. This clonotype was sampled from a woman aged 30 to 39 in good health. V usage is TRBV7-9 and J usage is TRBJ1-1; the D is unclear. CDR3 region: CASRTEYDTEAFF. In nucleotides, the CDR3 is TGTGCCAGCAGAACAGAGTATGACACTGAAGCTTTCTTT. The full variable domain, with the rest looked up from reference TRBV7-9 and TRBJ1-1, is DTGVSQNPRHKITKRGQNVTFRCDPISEHNRLYWYRQTLGQGPEFLTYFQNEAQLEKSRLLSDRFSAERPKGSFSTLEIQRTEQGDSAMYLCASRTEYDTEAFFGQGTRLTVV.